What follows is one TCR beta chain and its context. Using immunoSEQ multiplex PCR, the repertoire was profiled, and TCRdb retains in-frame clones only, with some absent. This table has tens of thousands of clones, about nine tenths appearing once. The CDR3 is 14 amino acids. V was pared by 2 bases and J by 0 bases, with 5 bases between. Germline CDR1 is SGHRS and CDR2 is YFSETQ. The source of the sample is a study of blood T cell repertoires in COVID-19. The source material was peripheral blood. The chain combines TRBV5-1 with TRBJ1-4; D remains unclear. The receptor's source is a human donor with active COVID-19. The donor label of this sample is uncertain. CDR3 sequence reads: CASSLLATNEKLFF. The CDR3, as DNA: TGCGCCAGCAGCTTACTAGCAACTAATGAAAAACTGTTTTTT.